The clone carrying this TCR beta chain occurred once. As yet, its antigen is unknown. This CDR3 has 17 amino acids. Germline values: CDR1 SGHTA, CDR2 FQGNSA. After removal of 3 bases from V and 2 bases from J, the junction contained 10 bases not matched to a gene. Method: immunoSEQ multiplex PCR; TCRdb's copy keeps in-frame clones and lacks some. The sample consists of almost 85,000 clones, 91% of them appearing once. These data originate in a study of graft-versus-host responses after intestinal transplantation. Study context: For approximately three years after anti-thymocyte globulin induction, all recipients took tacrolimus and steroids.

Study findings and constraints: Allografts of patients with graft-donor T cell macrochimerism showed high graft-versus-host to host-versus-graft clone ratios. GvH clones occurred in recipient marrow; some first appeared in ileum or blood.

The chain links TRBV7-2 to TRBJ1-3, with 7 nucleotides matching TRBD1. The TCR comes from a human donor who received an intestinal transplant. The sample consisted of unstimulated CD4+ T cells sorted from spleen or lymph node cells, taken before intestinal transplant. The CDR3 region is CASSFIGRTGAGNTIYF. The CDR3 DNA is TGTGCCAGCAGCTTTATCGGGAGAACAGGGGCTGGAAACACCATATATTTT.